The 30 T cell receptor beta chains below all came from one sample that was sequenced in a study of regulatory T cells in long-lasting Graves disease. Construction of the TCR beta libraries employed iRepertoire HTBI primers in conjunction with Arm-PCR of CDR3 regions. Using its own MiXCR run on the multiplex PCR reads, TCRdb lists one record per CDR3 protein. The sample has 350,000 to 450,000 distinct CDR3 sequences; under 25% are singletons. Described time point: persistent/refractory GD, antithyroid drugs over 5 years with positive TRAb. Researchers made the TCR library from RNA that was extracted from PBMCs. The sequencing here drew on peripheral blood mononuclear cells (PBMCs), taken when the disease was refractory, from a patient treated with antithyroid drugs. These receptors were taken from a female donor with Graves disease.

The rearrangement joins TRBV19 to TRBJ1-5; D perhaps matches TRBD1 (6 bases). The CDR3 has 14 amino acids. Looked up from germline, CDR1 is LNHDA and CDR2 is SQIVND (reference sequence). V lost 9 bases and J lost 1, with 13 bases in between. Here the CDR3 reads CASREGGSNQPQHF. CDR3 nucleotides: TGTGCCAGCCGGGAGGGGGGAAGCAATCAGCCCCAGCATTTT.

The V gene is TRBV29-1, the J gene TRBJ2-1; weak D call: TRBD2 (6 bases). V was cut by 1 base and J by 10 bases, with 20 bases left in between. This CDR3 is 15 amino acids long. The V gene's germline CDR1 is SQVTM and CDR2 ANQGSEA. CDR3 sequence (DNA): TGCAGCGTTGAAGCCGGGACTCGTCGAGAAAGGGAGCAGTTCTTC. It yields the protein CSVEAGTRREREQFF.

Notes on this clonotype: One junction end does not reproduce the germline sequence, and a read error may be involved. The rearrangement links TRBV11-2 to TRBJ2-7; 7 bases map to TRBD2. Germline V gene sequence: CDR1 SGHAT, CDR2 FQNNGV. The CDR3 contains 15 residues. The CDR3 spells CASSQATSWEYEQYF. The CDR3 DNA follows: TGCGCCAGCAGCCAGGCGACTAGCTGGGAATACGAGCAGTACTTC.

This clonotype showed up just a few times. This chain joins TRBV29-1 and TRBJ2-5; D unresolved. The CDR3 runs 14 residues. V was shortened by 4 bases and J by 5 bases, with 17 bases between the two germline ends. Germline-derived CDR1 and CDR2 are SQVTM and ANQGSEA. CDR3 protein: CSVVRPQTQETQYF. The CDR3 nucleotides are TGCAGCGTTGTACGACCCCAGACGCAGGAGACCCAGTACTTC.

The V and J genes are TRBV4-3 and TRBJ2-7, with 8 bases fitting TRBD1. Germline lookup yields CDR1 LGHNA and CDR2 YSLEER. V shed 4 bases, J shed 5 bases, and the junction held 10 bases outside the gene matches. This CDR3 is built from 15 residues. The DNA of the CDR3 is TGCGCCAGCAGCCTTAGGGGGCAGGGGGCTCACGAGCAGTACTTC. The encoded protein is CASSLRGQGAHEQYF.

This chain joins TRBV20-1 and TRBJ1-1, with D maybe TRBD1 (5 bases). CDR3 length equals 13 residues. Trimming shortened V by 3 bases and J by 4 bases, and 12 bases separated the two germline ends. CDR1 DFQATT and CDR2 SNEGSKA come from the germline V gene (reference sequence). The DNA of the CDR3 is TGCAGTGCTAGTTCCGACAGAACCACTGAAGCTTTCTTT. This codes for CSASSDRTTEAFF.

This chain uses TRBV12-3 or TRBV12-4 with TRBJ2-7, with D unclear. This CDR3 has 13 residues. Trimming cost V 7 bases and J 2 bases, with 12 bases left between them. CDR3 DNA: TGTGCCAGCACGGCTAGGAGCCCCTACGAGCAGTACTTC. Amino acid sequence: CASTARSPYEQYF.

This clonotype was picked up many times. This chain uses TRBV12-3 or TRBV12-4 with TRBJ1-1; a weak D match, TRBD1 (6 bases). Trimming left V 7 bases short and J 1 base short, with 16 bases between. The CDR3 contains 15 residues. The CDR3 here is CASNREQATNTEAFF. CDR3 in DNA: TGTGCCAGCAACAGGGAGCAGGCAACGAACACTGAAGCTTTCTTT.

There are many counts of this clonotype. The chain links TRBV2 to TRBJ1-1, with D possibly TRBD1 on 6 matching bases. The CDR3 consists of 14 residues. Germline CDR1 reads SNHLY; CDR2 reads FYNNEI. Trimming removed 3 bases from V and 3 bases from J, with 11 bases in between. The CDR3 DNA is TGTGCCAGCAGTGAGGCAACAGGGTACACTGAAGCTTTCTTT. This gives the protein CASSEATGYTEAFF.

Notes on this clonotype: This may be a read error, as it is one base from a much larger clone. V is TRBV3-1 and J is TRBJ2-5; 9 bases are shared with TRBD1. The V segment lost 4 bases and the J segment 7 bases; nucleotides outside the gene matches: 13. The germline gives CDR1 LGHDT, CDR2 YNNKEL (reference sequence). CDR3 size: 16 residues. DNA for the CDR3: TGTGCCAGCAGCCTCCGGACAGGGGTTCGGGGAGGGACCCAGTACTTC. As protein: CASSLRTGVRGGTQYF.

The V and J genes are TRBV6-1 and TRBJ1-4; D perhaps matches TRBD1 (6 bases). Between the trimmed V and J ends, which lost 5 bases and 4 bases, there was a span of 11 bases. This CDR3 is 14 amino acids long. Germline CDR1 MNHNS, CDR2 SASEGT. This CDR3 reads CASSQRGNNEKLFF. The CDR3 nucleotides are TGTGCCAGCAGTCAGAGGGGGAATAATGAAAAACTGTTTTTT.

This sequence joins TRBV14 and TRBJ2-1, with 9 bases fitting TRBD2. There are 16 residues in the CDR3. The junction had 7 bases not matched to a gene; V was cut back by 3 bases and J by 4 bases. The V gene's germline CDR1 is SGHDN and CDR2 FVKESK. In DNA form, the CDR3 reads TGTGCCAGCAGCCACGGAGCGGGAGGTCAGTACAATGAGCAGTTCTTC. The encoded protein is CASSHGAGGQYNEQFF.

This clonotype was detected many times. V usage is TRBV6-5 and J usage is TRBJ1-6; tentative D call: TRBD1 (6 bases). The CDR3 loop spans 18 amino acids. V lost 4 bases to trimming and J lost 0 bases, with 16 bases between them. Per germline, CDR1 MNHEY and CDR2 SVGAGI. This CDR3 reads CASSFHEGDGSYNSPLHF. CDR3 nucleotides: TGTGCCAGCAGTTTCCATGAGGGGGACGGCTCCTATAATTCACCCCTCCACTTT.

This clonotype was counted only a few times. An end of the junction differs from the germline gene, which may be a read error. The V and J genes are TRBV7-2 and TRBJ1-1; TRBD1 matches at 8 bases. This CDR3 has 14 amino acids. Germline CDR1 and CDR2: SGHTA and FQGNSA. The CDR3 bases are TGTACCGGCAGGACGACAGGGGTGAACACTGAAGCTTTCTTT. It translates to CTGRTTGVNTEAFF.

The rearrangement uses TRBV27 and TRBJ2-1; possibly TRBD2 for D (6 bases). CDR1 is MNHEY, CDR2 SMNVEV, per germline (reference sequence). The CDR3 is made up of 16 amino acids. V dropped 2 bases and J dropped 4 bases, with 15 bases sitting between them. Written as DNA, the CDR3 is TGTGCCAGCAGTTTAATTCCGTGGGCGGGGTACAATGAGCAGTTCTTC. Amino acid sequence: CASSLIPWAGYNEQFF.

The chain recombines TRBV6-1 with TRBJ2-7, with D possibly called TRBD1 or TRBD2 (5 bases each). Deletions cut 7 bases from V and 6 bases from J, with 13 bases between. This CDR3 is built from 12 residues. CDR1 MNHNS and CDR2 SASEGT come from the germline V gene. For the CDR3, the DNA is TGTGCCAGCAACACAGGTGGGAGCGAGCAGTACTTC. Protein: CASNTGGSEQYF.

The chain links TRBV19 to TRBJ1-6; 8 nucleotides match TRBD1. Germline V gives CDR1 LNHDA, CDR2 SQIVND (reference sequence). The CDR3 is made up of 20 amino acids. V shed 1 base, J shed 5 bases, and the junction held 16 bases outside the gene matches. The CDR3 bases are TGTGCCAGTAGTATAGGAATTGCGGGACAGGCGACCTCAAATAATTCACCCCTCCACTTT. Encoded protein: CASSIGIAGQATSNNSPLHF.

This clonotype came up many times. The J gene is TRBJ2-7, the V gene TRBV28, with D possibly being TRBD1 (5 bases). This CDR3 comprises 12 residues. CDR1 is MDHEN, CDR2 SYDVKM, per germline. The V end was cut by 3 bases, the J end by 5 bases, with 8 bases between. As DNA, the CDR3 is TGTGCCAGCAGTTTCCAGGGTAACGAGCAGTACTTC. Translation: CASSFQGNEQYF.

In its sample, this clonotype was seen a few times. This rearrangement joins TRBV4-3 to TRBJ2-5; D not resolved. Trimming left V 4 bases short and J 5 bases short, with 17 bases between. The CDR3 runs to 15 residues. Germline loops: CDR1 LGHNA, CDR2 YSLEER. CDR3 protein: CASSPAPSSFETQYF. CDR3 sequence (DNA): TGCGCCAGCAGCCCGGCGCCGTCCAGTTTTGAGACCCAGTACTTC.

J is TRBJ2-4 and V is TRBV7-8; D may be TRBD2 (6 bases). The CDR3 extends over 16 amino acids. Germline V lookup: CDR1 SGHVS, CDR2 FQNEAQ. Trimming took 4 bases from V and 0 from J, leaving 13 bases between them. Written as DNA, the CDR3 is TGTGCCAGCAGCTCCGCGGGACTTCTAGCCAAAAACATTCAGTACTTC. Translation gives CASSSAGLLAKNIQYF.

The CDR3 bases are TGTGCCAGCAGCTTCCGGTCCCCGGGCCAAGGGGTCTATGGCTACACCTTC. It yields the protein CASSFRSPGQGVYGYTF. The chain recombines TRBV7-9 with TRBJ1-2, with D tentatively TRBD1 (5 bases). Germline V gene data show CDR1 as SEHNR and CDR2 as FQNEAQ (reference sequence). V lost 3 bases, J lost 4 bases, and 21 bases lay in between. CDR3 size: 17 residues.

The chain recombines TRBV7-2 with TRBJ2-7; D unclear. In germline, CDR1 is SGHTA, CDR2 FQGNSA. This CDR3 is 16 amino acids long. V dropped 5 bases and J dropped 3 bases, with 20 bases sitting between them. CDR3 nucleotide sequence: TGTGCCAGCAGCACGTCCCCCCGCTCCCCAAACTACGAGCAGTACTTC. It is translated as CASSTSPRSPNYEQYF.

The chain combines TRBV5-5 with TRBJ1-2, with 11 nucleotides matching TRBD1. V trimming: 3 bases; J trimming: 5 bases; junction bases outside the gene matches: 9. This CDR3 comprises 16 residues. Looked up from germline, CDR1 is SGHKS and CDR2 is YYEKEE (reference sequence). The CDR3 DNA sequence: TGTGCCAGCAGCTCCGAAGTAGGACAGGGGGCGTATGGCTACACCTTC. Translating it yields CASSSEVGQGAYGYTF.

This clonotype was seen ten or more times. V usage is TRBV6-1 and J usage is TRBJ2-7, with 11 nucleotides matching TRBD2. V was pared by 6 bases and J by 2 bases, with 3 bases of the junction left unmatched. Germline V gene lookup returns CDR1 MNHNS and CDR2 SASEGT. This CDR3 has 14 amino acids. CDR3 DNA sequence: TGTGCCAGCAGGGAGACTAGCGGGGCCTACGAGCAGTACTTC. Amino acids: CASRETSGAYEQYF.

The chain links TRBV6-1 to TRBJ2-1; possible D gene TRBD2, 5 bases. Germline CDR1 is MNHNS and CDR2 is SASEGT. This CDR3 spans 18 amino acids. Trimming took off 2 bases at V and 0 bases at J, with 17 bases between the two ends. The CDR3 bases are TGTGCCAGCAGTGAATTAAGAGGCGGGCCTAGCTCCTACAATGAGCAGTTCTTC. Translated, it gives CASSELRGGPSSYNEQFF.

The rearrangement joins TRBV12-3 or TRBV12-4 to TRBJ1-4; D perhaps matches TRBD1 (5 bases). The better agreement between TRBJ1-6 and the DNA end casts doubt on the J call. CDR3 size: 13 residues. CDR3 protein: CASSFNRGASLHF. The DNA for the CDR3 is TGTGCCAGCAGTTTTAATCGAGGGGCATCCCTCCACTTT.

This clonotype was seen repeatedly, ten times or more. The CDR3 here is CASSLGTWEETQYF. The CDR3 coding sequence is TGTGCCAGCAGCTTAGGGACCTGGGAAGAGACCCAGTACTTC. The chain couples TRBV11-1 to TRBJ2-5, with D unresolved. The CDR3 spans 14 residues. Germline CDR1 reads SGHAT; CDR2 reads FQDESV (reference sequence). Trimming shortened V by 1 base and J by 3 bases, and 9 bases separated the two germline ends.

This clonotype occurred many times. The chain employs TRBV11-2 and TRBJ1-1, with a possible D match to TRBD1 (5 bases). The CDR3 spans 13 residues. V lost 6 bases and J lost 5, with 13 bases in between. Germline values: CDR1 SGHAT, CDR2 FQNNGV. CDR3 amino acids: CASSLGQGTEAFF. The CDR3 DNA is TGTGCCAGCAGTTTGGGGCAGGGAACTGAAGCTTTCTTT.

This sequence joins TRBV10-1 and TRBJ1-1; unclear D gene. CDR3 size: 13 residues. Looked up from germline, CDR1 is WNHNN and CDR2 is SYGVQD (reference sequence). Trimming cost V 6 bases and J 3 bases, with 11 bases left between them. In DNA, the CDR3 is TGCGCCAGCAGGGGGAGAGAAGACACTGAAGCTTTCTTT. Protein: CASRGREDTEAFF.

CDR3 in DNA: TGTGCCAGCAGTTACGCGGACACCGATCAGCCCCAGCATTTT. Translating gives CASSYADTDQPQHF. The V and J genes are TRBV6-9 and TRBJ1-5; D perhaps matches TRBD1 (5 bases). The V gene lost 3 bases and the J gene lost 5 bases, with 11 bases spanning the gap. Germline V gene lookup returns CDR1 MNHGY and CDR2 SVAAGI. The CDR3 extends over 14 amino acids.